This T cell receptor beta chain appears in the sequencing data of a study of blood T cell repertoires in COVID-19. Per the original data handling: Counts of nucleated cells, estimated from reference gene primer amplification, were obtained. The protocol was immunoSEQ multiplex PCR, while the TCRdb copy is restricted to in-frame clones and leaves out a portion. For V, J and clone size, that table is used; D and trimming come from the DNA. The sample lists over 400,000 clones; more than 80% were seen once. The CDR3 is made up of 14 amino acids. Trimming took off 5 bases at V and 4 bases at J, with 11 bases between the two ends. Per germline, CDR1 SNHLY and CDR2 FYNNEI.

This TCR came from a woman in her twenties or thirties with active or convalescent COVID-19. The specimen sequenced was peripheral blood. This chain uses TRBV2 with TRBJ1-4; the D is unclear. This CDR3 reads CASSSPGGNEKLFF. The CDR3 bases are TGTGCCAGCAGTAGCCCAGGAGGTAATGAAAAACTGTTTTTT.